This record covers a single T cell receptor beta chain. Its antigen is currently unknown. The record originates from a study of cytomegalovirus exposure and HLA in healthy donors. 60 Vbeta and 13 Jbeta primers were used in PCR. TCRdb keeps only in-frame clones here, not all; method: immunoSEQ multiplex PCR. The sample consists of 160,000 or so clones, 75% of them appearing once. Findings and caveats of the study: In a later analysis, at a false discovery rate of 0.05, 16,951 TCR beta sequences were associated with HLA alleles. Sequencing had likely introduced a cluster of highly shared sequence variants as an artifact. A missense variant in DCLRE1C was later tied to TCR beta V- and J-gene trimming. It was confirmed in vitro that a few of the CMV-associated chains were specific for CMV antigens.

The source of this sequence is a female donor in good health and CMV-seronegative. Input material: PBMCs.

CDR3 nucleotides: TGTGCCAGCAGCGTAGGGGGGAATGCTGGGGAGGGCTACTACGAGCAGTACTTC. Residues: CASSVGGNAGEGYYEQYF. This sequence joins TRBV9 and TRBJ2-7, with 7 bases identical to TRBD2. Germline CDR1 and CDR2: SGDLS and YYNGEE. Unmatched junction bases numbered 15, after V lost 0 bases and J lost 3 bases. The CDR3 spans 18 residues.